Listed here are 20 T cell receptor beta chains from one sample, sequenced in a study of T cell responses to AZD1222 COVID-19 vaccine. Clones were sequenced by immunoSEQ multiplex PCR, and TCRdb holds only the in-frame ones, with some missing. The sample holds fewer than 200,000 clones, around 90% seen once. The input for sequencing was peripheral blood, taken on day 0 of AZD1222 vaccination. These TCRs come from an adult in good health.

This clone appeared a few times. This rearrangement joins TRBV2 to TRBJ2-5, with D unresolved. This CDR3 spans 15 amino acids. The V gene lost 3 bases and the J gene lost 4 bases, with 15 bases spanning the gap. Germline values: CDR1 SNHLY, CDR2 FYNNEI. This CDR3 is CASSDQARVRETQYF. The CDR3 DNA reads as TGTGCCAGCAGTGATCAGGCCCGGGTCCGAGAGACCCAGTACTTC.

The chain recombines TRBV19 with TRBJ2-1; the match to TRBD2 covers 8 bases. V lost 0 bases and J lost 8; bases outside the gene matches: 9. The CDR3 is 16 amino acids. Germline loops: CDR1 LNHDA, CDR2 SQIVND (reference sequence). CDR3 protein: CASSIDRGLGPYEQFF. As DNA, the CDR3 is TGTGCCAGTAGTATAGATAGGGGACTAGGGCCCTATGAGCAGTTCTTC.

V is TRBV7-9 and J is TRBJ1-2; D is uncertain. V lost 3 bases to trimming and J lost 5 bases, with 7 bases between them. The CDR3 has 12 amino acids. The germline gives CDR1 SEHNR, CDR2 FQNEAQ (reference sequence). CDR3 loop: CASSFSGYGYTF. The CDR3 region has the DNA TGTGCCAGCAGCTTTTCCGGTTATGGCTACACCTTC.

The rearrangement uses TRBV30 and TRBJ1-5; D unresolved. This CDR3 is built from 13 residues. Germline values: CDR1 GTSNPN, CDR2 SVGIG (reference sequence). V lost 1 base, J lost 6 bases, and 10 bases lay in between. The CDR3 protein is CAWSERGGQPQHF. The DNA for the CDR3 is TGTGCCTGGAGTGAGCGTGGCGGTCAGCCCCAGCATTTT. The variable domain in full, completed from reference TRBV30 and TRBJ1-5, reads SQTIHQWPATLVQPVGSPLSLECTVEGTSNPNLYWYRQAAGRGLQLLFYSVGIGQISSEVPQNLSASRPQDRQFILSSKKLLLSDSGFYLCAWSERGGQPQHFGDGTRLSIL.

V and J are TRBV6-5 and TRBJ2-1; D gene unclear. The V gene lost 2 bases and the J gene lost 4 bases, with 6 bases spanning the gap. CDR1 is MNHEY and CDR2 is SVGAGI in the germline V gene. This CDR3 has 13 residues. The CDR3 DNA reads TGTGCCAGCAGTTACGGAGAATACAATGAGCAGTTCTTC. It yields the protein CASSYGEYNEQFF.

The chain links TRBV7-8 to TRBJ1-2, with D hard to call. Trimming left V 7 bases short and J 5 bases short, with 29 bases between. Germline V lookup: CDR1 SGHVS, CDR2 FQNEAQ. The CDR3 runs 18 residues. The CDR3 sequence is CASTIFYGGGSSPYGYTF. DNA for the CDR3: TGTGCCAGCACCATTTTCTACGGTGGCGGGAGTTCCCCATATGGCTACACCTTC.

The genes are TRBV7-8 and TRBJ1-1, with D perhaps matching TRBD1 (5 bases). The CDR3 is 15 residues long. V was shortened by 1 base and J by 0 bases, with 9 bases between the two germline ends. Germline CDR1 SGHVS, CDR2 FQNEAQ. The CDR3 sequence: CASSLVTGLNTEAFF. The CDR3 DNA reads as TGTGCCAGCAGCTTAGTAACAGGTTTGAACACTGAAGCTTTCTTT.

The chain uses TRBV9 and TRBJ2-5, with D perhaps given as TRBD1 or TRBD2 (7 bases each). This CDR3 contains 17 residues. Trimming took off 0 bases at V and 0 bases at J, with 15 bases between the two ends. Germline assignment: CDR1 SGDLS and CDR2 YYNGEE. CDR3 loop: CASSVGGQGGDQETQYF. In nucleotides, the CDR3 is TGTGCCAGCAGCGTAGGCGGGCAGGGGGGGGACCAAGAGACCCAGTACTTC.

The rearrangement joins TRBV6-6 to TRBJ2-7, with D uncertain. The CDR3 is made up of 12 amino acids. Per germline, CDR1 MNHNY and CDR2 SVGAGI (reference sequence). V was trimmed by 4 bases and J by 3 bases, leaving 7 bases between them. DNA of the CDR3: TGTGCCAGCAGTTCCCACAGCTACGAGCAGTACTTC. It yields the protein CASSSHSYEQYF.

CDR3 residues: CATSDHRDPQERTEAFF. The CDR3 nucleotides read TGTGCCACCAGTGATCACCGGGACCCTCAAGAACGTACTGAAGCTTTCTTT. J is TRBJ1-1 and V is TRBV24-1; D possibly corresponds to TRBD1 (5 bases). The CDR3 length is 17 residues. V was cut by 3 bases and J by 5 bases, with 21 bases left in between. Germline V gene data show CDR1 as KGHDR and CDR2 as SFDVKD.

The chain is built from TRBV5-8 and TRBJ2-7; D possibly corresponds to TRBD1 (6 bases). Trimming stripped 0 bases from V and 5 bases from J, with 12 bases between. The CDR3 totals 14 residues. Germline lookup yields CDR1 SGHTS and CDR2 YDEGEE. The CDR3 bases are TGTGCCAGCAGCTTGGGGACAGAACTGGACGAGCAGTACTTC. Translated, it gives CASSLGTELDEQYF.

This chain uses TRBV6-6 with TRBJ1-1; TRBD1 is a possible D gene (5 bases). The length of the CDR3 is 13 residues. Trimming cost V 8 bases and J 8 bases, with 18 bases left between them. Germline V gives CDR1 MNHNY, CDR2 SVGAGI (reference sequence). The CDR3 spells CASGSGQLIEAFF. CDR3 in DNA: TGTGCCAGCGGCTCGGGGCAGCTTATAGAAGCTTTCTTT.

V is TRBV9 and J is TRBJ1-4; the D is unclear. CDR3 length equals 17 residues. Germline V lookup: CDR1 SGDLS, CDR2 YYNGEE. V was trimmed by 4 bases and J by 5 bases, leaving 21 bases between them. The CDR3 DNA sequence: TGTGCCAGCAGCCAAGGAGGAGATACCGGGATCAATGAAAAACTGTTTTTT. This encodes CASSQGGDTGINEKLFF.

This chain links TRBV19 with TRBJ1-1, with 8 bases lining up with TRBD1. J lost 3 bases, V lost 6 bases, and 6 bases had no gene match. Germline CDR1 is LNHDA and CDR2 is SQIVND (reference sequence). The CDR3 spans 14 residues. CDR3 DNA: TGTGCCAGTAGCATGCAGGGGGCCTACACTGAAGCTTTCTTT. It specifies CASSMQGAYTEAFF. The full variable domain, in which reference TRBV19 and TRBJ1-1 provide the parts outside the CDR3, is DGGITQSPKYLFRKEGQNVTLSCEQNLNHDAMYWYRQDPGQGLRLIYYSQIVNDFQKGDIAEGYSVSREKKESFPLTVTSAQKNPTAFYLCASSMQGAYTEAFFGQGTRLTVV.

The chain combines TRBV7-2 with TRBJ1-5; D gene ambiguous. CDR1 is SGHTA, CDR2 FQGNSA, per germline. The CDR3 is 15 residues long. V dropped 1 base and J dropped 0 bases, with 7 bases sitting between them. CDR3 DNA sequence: TGTGCCAGCAGCTTAGATAGATTTAGCAATCAGCCCCAGCATTTT. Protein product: CASSLDRFSNQPQHF.

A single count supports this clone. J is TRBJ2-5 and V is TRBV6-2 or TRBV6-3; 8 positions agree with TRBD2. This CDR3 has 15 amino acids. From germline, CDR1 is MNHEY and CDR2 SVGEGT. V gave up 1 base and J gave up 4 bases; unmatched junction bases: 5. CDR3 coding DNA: TGTGCCAGCAGTTACTTCGGGACTAGTGGAGAGACCCAGTACTTC. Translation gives CASSYFGTSGETQYF.

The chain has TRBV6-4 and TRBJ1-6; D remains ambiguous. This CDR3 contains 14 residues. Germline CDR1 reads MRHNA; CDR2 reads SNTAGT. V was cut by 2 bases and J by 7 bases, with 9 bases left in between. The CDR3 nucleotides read TGTGCCAGCAGTGACAGGGTGGGAAATTCACCCCTCCACTTT. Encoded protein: CASSDRVGNSPLHF.

The CDR3, as DNA: TGTGCCAGCAGTTTAACGCCGACAGGTGTTTATGGCTACACCTTC. Its translation: CASSLTPTGVYGYTF. The chain couples TRBV27 to TRBJ1-2; maybe TRBD1 (6 bases). Germline V gives CDR1 MNHEY, CDR2 SMNVEV (reference sequence). The CDR3 is made up of 15 amino acids. V lost 2 bases, J lost 5 bases, and 15 bases lay in between.

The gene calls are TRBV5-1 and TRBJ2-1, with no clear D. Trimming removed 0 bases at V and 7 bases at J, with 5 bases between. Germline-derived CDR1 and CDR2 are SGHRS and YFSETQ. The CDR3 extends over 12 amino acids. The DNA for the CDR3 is TGCGCCAGCAGCTTGGCAAATAATGAGCAGTTCTTC. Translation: CASSLANNEQFF.

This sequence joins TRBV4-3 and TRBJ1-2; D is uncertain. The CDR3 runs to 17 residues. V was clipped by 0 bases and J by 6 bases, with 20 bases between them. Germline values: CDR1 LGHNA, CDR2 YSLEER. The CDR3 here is CASSQELMDQRWNGYTF. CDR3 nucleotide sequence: TGCGCCAGCAGCCAAGAATTGATGGACCAGAGGTGGAATGGCTACACCTTC.